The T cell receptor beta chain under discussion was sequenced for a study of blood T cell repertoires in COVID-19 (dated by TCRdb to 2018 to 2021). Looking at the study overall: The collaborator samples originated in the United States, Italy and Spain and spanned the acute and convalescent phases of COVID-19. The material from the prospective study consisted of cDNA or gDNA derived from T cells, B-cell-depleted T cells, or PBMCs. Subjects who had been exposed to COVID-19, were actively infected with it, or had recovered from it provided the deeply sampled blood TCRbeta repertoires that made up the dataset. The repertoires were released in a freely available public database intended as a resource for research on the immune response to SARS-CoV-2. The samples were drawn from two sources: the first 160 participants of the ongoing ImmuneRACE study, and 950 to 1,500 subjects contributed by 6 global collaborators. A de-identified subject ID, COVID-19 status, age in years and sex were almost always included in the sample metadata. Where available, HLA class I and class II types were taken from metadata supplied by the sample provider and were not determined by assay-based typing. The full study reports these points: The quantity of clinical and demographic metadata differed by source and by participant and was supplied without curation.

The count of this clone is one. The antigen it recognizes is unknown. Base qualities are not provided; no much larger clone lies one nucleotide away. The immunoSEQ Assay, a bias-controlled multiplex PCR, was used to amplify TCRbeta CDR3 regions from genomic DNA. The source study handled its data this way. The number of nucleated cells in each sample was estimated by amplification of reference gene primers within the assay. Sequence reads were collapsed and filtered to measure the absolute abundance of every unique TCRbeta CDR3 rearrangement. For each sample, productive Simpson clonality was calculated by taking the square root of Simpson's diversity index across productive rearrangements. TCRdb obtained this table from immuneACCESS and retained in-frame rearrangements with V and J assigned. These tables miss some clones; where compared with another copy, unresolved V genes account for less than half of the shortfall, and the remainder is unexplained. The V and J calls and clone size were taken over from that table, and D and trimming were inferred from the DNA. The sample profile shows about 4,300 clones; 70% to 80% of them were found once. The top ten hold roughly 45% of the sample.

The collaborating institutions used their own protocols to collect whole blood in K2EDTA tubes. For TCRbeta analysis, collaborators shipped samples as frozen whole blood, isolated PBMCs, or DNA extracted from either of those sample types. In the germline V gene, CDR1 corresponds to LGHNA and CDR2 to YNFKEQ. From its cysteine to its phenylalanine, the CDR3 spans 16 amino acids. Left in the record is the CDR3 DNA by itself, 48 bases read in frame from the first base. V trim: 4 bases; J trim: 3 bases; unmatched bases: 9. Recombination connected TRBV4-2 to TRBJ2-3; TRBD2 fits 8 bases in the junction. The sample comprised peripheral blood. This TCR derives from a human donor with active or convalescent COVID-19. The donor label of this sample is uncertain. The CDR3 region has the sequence CASSPPGLGGTDTQYF. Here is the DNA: TGTGCCAGCAGCCCGCCGGGACTAGGAGGAACAGATACGCAGTATTTT.